The 3 T cell receptor beta chains given below trace back to one sample, sequenced in a study of CD8+ T cells in alopecia areata listed by TCRdb under 2018. Libraries were made using the immunoSEQ multiplex PCR assay. RNA was extracted from all samples and reverse transcribed into cDNA as template for TCR sequencing. Not all clones reach the TCRdb copy of this immuneACCESS table, which keeps in-frame sequences only. Checked studies attribute under half of the gap to unresolved V genes and leave the rest unexplained. The sample table records 95,000 to 100,000 clones; 50% to 75% of these occur just once. Of the sample, about 16% is held by the ten largest clones. Taken with the paper, the label for time point translates to: about 4 weeks on oral tofacitinib. This specimen's treatment or condition label, per the study, means: oral pan-JAK inhibitor, 5-10 mg twice daily. The sample in question was CD8+ T cells sorted from blood, obtained at week 4, from a patient treated with tofacitinib. The receptors here all came from a human donor with alopecia areata.

This clone showed up just a few times. This chain joins TRBV30 and TRBJ2-7; 9 positions match TRBD2. The junction had 4 bases not matched to a gene; V was cut back by 0 bases and J by 4 bases. This CDR3 is 14 amino acids long. Germline CDR1 GTSNPN, CDR2 SVGIG (reference sequence). This chain's CDR3 is CAWSVWLAGYEQYF. CDR3 nucleotide sequence: TGTGCCTGGAGTGTATGGCTAGCGGGATACGAGCAGTACTTC.

The chain has TRBV4-3 and TRBJ2-1; D is perhaps TRBD2 (5 bases). This CDR3 spans 13 amino acids. The germline V and J ends were trimmed by 1 base and 7 bases, with 8 bases remaining between them. From germline, CDR1 is LGHNA and CDR2 YSLEER. The CDR3 spells CASSQARGNEQFF. CDR3 DNA sequence: TGCGCCAGCAGCCAAGCCCGGGGTAATGAGCAGTTCTTC.

The chain joins TRBV4-3 to TRBJ2-2; no clear D. The CDR3 extends over 14 amino acids. Trimming took off 4 bases at V and 2 bases at J, with 8 bases between the two ends. Germline assignment: CDR1 LGHNA and CDR2 YSLEER. DNA of the CDR3: TGCGCCAGCAGCCCAGCTCGAAACACCGGGGAGCTGTTTTTT. Protein sequence: CASSPARNTGELFF.